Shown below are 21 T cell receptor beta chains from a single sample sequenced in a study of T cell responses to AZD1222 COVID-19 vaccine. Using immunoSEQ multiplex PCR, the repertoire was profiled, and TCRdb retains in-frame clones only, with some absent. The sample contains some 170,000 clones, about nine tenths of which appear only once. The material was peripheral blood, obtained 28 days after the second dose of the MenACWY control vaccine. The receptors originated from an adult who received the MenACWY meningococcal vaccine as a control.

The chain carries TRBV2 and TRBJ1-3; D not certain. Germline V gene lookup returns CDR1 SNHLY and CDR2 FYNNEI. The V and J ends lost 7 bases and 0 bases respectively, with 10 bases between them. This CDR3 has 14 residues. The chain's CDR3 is CASMASSSGNTIYF. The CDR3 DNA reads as TGTGCCAGCATGGCCAGTAGCTCTGGAAACACCATATATTTT.

The CDR3 sequence is CASRPGQGNGGYTF. In nucleotides, the CDR3 is TGTGCCAGTAGGCCGGGACAGGGGAATGGTGGCTACACCTTC. The V gene is TRBV19, the J gene TRBJ1-2, with 10 positions matching TRBD1. This CDR3 region has 14 residues. Losses at the gene ends were 6 bases for V and 7 bases for J; bases not matched to a gene: 8. From germline, CDR1 is LNHDA and CDR2 SQIVND (reference sequence). The full variable domain, with the rest looked up from reference TRBV19 and TRBJ1-2, is DGGITQSPKYLFRKEGQNVTLSCEQNLNHDAMYWYRQDPGQGLRLIYYSQIVNDFQKGDIAEGYSVSREKKESFPLTVTSAQKNPTAFYLCASRPGQGNGGYTFGSGTRLTVV.

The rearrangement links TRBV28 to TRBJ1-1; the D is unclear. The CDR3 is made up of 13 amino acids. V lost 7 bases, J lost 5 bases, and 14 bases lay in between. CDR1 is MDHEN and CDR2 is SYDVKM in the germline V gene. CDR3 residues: CASTKPQGTEAFF. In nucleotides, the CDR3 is TGTGCCAGCACTAAACCTCAAGGGACTGAAGCTTTCTTT.

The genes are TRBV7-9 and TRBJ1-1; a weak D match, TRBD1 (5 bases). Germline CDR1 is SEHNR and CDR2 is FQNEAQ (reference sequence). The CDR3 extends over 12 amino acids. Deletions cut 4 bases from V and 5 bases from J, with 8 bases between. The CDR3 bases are TGTGCCAGCAGCTCCCGGGGGACTGAAGCTTTCTTT. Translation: CASSSRGTEAFF.

In DNA form, the CDR3 reads TGTGCCTGGAGCCCCGCCCATAATCAGCCCCAGCATTTT. This translates into CAWSPAHNQPQHF. The chain is built from TRBV30 and TRBJ1-5; D unclear. The V end was cut by 3 bases, the J end by 4 bases, with 10 bases between. From germline, CDR1 is GTSNPN and CDR2 SVGIG (reference sequence). The CDR3 has 13 amino acids.

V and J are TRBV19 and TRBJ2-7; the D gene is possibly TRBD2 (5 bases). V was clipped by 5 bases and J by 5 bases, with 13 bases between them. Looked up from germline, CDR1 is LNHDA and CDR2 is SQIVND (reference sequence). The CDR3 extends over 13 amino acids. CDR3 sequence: CASSPPGFDEQYF. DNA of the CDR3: TGTGCCAGTAGTCCCCCGGGGTTCGACGAGCAGTACTTC.

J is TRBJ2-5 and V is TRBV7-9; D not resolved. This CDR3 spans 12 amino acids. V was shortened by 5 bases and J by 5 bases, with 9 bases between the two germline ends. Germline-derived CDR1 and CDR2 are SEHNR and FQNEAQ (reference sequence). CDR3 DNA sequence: TGTGCCAGCAGCGATACGAGCGAGACCCAGTACTTC. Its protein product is CASSDTSETQYF.

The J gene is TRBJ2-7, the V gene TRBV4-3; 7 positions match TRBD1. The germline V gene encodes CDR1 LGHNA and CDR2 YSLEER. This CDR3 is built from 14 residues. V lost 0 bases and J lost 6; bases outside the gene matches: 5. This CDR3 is CASSQDKGAGEQYF. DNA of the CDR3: TGCGCCAGCAGCCAAGATAAGGGGGCTGGCGAGCAGTACTTC.

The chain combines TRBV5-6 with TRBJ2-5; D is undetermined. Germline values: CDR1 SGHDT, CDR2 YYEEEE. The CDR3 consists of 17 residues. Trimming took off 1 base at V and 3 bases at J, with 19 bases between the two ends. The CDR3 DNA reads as TGTGCCAGCAGCTTGATGTCACCTAAGAAGGCTGAAGAGACCCAGTACTTC. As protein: CASSLMSPKKAEETQYF.

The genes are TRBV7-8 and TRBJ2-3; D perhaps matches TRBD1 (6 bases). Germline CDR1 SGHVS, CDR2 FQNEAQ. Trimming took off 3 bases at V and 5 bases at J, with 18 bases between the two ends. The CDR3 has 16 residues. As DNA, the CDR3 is TGTGCCAGCAGCTTCCAAAACAGGGTATTGGGAGATACGCAGTATTTT. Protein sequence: CASSFQNRVLGDTQYF.

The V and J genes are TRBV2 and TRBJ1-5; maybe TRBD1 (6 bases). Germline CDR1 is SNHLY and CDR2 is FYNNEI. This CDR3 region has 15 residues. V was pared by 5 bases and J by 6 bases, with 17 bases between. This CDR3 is CASSSEVGGAQPQHF. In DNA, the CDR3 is TGTGCCAGCAGTAGTGAGGTTGGGGGGGCTCAGCCCCAGCATTTT.

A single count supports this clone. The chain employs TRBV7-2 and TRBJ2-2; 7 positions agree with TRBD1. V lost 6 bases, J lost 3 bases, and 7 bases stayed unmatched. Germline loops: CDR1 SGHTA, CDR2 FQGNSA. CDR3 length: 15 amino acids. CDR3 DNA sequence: TGTGCCAGCAGGCTGAGGGGGCCCGACACCGGGGAGCTGTTTTTT. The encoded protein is CASRLRGPDTGELFF. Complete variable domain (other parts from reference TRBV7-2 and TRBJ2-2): GAGVSQSPSNKVTEKGKDVELRCDPISGHTALYWYRQSLGQGLEFLIYFQGNSAPDKSGLPSDRFSAERTGGSVSTLTIQRTQQEDSAVYLCASRLRGPDTGELFFGEGSRLTVL.

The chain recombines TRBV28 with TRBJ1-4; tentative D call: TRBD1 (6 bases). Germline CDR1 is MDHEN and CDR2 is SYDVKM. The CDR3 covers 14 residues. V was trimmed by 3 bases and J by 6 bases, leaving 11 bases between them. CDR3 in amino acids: CASSLQGTDEKLFF. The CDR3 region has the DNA TGTGCCAGCAGTTTGCAGGGGACTGATGAAAAACTGTTTTTT.

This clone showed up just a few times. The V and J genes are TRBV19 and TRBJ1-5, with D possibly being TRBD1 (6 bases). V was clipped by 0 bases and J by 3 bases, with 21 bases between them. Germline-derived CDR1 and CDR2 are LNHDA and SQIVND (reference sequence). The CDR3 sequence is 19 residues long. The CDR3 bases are TGTGCCAGTAGTATAGATGATGGTTGGTACAGGGCCGACAATCAGCCCCAGCATTTT. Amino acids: CASSIDDGWYRADNQPQHF. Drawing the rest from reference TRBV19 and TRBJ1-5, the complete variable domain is DGGITQSPKYLFRKEGQNVTLSCEQNLNHDAMYWYRQDPGQGLRLIYYSQIVNDFQKGDIAEGYSVSREKKESFPLTVTSAQKNPTAFYLCASSIDDGWYRADNQPQHFGDGTRLSIL.

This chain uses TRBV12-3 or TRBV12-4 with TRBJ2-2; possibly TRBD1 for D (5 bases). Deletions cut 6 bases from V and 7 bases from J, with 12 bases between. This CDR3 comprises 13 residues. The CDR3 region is CASRLQEIGELFF. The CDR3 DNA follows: TGTGCCAGCAGGCTACAGGAAATCGGGGAGCTGTTTTTT.

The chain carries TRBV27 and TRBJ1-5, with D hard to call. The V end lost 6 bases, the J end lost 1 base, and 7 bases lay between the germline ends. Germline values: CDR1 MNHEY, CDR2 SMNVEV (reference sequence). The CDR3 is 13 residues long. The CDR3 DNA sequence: TGTGCCAGCAGATTGGAGAGCAATCAGCCCCAGCATTTT. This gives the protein CASRLESNQPQHF.

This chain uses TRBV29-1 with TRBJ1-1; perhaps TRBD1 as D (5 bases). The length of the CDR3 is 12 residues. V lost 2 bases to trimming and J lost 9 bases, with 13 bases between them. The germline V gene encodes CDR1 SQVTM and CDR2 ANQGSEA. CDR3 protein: CSVEKTQGQAFF. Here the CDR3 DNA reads TGCAGCGTTGAAAAAACGCAGGGCCAAGCTTTCTTT.

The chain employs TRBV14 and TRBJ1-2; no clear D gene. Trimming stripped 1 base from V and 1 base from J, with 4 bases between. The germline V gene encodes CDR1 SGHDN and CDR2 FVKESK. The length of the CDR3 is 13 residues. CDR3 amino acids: CASSQVLNYGYTF. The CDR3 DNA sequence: TGTGCCAGCAGCCAAGTCCTTAACTATGGCTACACCTTC.

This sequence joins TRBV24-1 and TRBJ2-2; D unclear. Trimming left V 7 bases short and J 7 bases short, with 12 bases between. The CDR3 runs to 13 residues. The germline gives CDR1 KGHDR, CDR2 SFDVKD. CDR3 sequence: CATSTELFGELFF. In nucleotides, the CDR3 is TGTGCCACCAGCACAGAGCTTTTCGGGGAGCTGTTTTTT.

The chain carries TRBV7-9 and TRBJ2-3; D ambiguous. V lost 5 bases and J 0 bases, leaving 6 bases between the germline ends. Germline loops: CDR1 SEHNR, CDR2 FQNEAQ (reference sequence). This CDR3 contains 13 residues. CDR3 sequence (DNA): TGTGCCAGCAGCCCAGACAGCACAGATACGCAGTATTTT. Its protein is CASSPDSTDTQYF.

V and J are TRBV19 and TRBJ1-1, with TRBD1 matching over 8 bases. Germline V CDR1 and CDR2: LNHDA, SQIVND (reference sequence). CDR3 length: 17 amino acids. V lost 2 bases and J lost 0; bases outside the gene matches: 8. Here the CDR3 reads CASSIRDRHVMNTEAFF. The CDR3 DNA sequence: TGTGCCAGTAGTATACGGGACAGGCACGTTATGAACACTGAAGCTTTCTTT.